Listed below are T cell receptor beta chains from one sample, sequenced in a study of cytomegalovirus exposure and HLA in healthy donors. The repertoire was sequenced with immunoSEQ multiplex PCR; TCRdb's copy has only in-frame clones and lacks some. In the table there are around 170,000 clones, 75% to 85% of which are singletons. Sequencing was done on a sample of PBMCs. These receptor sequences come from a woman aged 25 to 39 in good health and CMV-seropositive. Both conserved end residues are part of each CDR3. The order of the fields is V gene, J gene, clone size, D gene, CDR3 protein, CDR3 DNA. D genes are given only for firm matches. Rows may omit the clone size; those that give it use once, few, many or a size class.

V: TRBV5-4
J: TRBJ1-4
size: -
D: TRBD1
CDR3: CASSTRTGINEKLFF
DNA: TGTGCCAGCAGCACCCGGACAGGGATAAATGAAAAACTGTTTTTT

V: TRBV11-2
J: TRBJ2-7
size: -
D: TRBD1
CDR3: CASSPIRGQGNLYEQYF
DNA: TGTGCCAGCAGCCCCATCAGGGGACAGGGGAACCTTTACGAGCAGTACTTC

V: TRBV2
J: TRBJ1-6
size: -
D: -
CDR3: CASSSRDNSPLHF
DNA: TGTGCCAGCAGTTCCAGGGATAATTCACCCCTCCACTTT

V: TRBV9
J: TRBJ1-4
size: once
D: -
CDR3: CASSVASATNEKLFF
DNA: TGTGCCAGCAGCGTAGCTTCCGCAACTAATGAAAAACTGTTTTTT

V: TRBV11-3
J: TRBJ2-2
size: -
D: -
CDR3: CASSLILWGREGTGELFF
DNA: TGTGCCAGCAGCTTAATTCTTTGGGGCAGGGAAGGCACCGGGGAGCTGTTTTTT

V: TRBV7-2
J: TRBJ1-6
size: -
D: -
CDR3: CASSLGVGSSPLHF
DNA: TGTGCCAGCAGCTTAGGTGTAGGGAGTTCACCCCTCCACTTT

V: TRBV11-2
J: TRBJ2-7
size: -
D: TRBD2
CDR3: CASSPSSGGGYYEQYF
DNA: TGTGCCAGCAGCCCGTCCTCGGGCGGGGGATACTACGAGCAGTACTTC

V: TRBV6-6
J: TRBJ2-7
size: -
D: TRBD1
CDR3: CASSYVGQVAEQYF
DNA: TGTGCCAGCAGTTATGTGGGACAGGTGGCCGAGCAGTACTTC

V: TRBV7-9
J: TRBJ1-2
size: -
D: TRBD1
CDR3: CASSPTRTTGADDGYTF
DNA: TGTGCCAGCAGCCCTACACGCACGACAGGGGCGGACGATGGCTACACCTTC

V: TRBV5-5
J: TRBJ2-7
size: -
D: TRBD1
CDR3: CASSLIPAGGSIAQYF
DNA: TGTGCCAGCAGCTTGATCCCGGCAGGGGGTTCGATAGCGCAGTACTTC

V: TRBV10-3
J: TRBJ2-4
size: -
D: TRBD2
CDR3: CAISEGGRAAKNIQYF
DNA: TGTGCCATCAGTGAAGGAGGGAGGGCAGCCAAAAACATTCAGTACTTC

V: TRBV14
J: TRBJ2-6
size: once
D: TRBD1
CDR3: CASSPRTGQIGANVLTF
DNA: TGTGCCAGCAGCCCTCGGACAGGTCAGATTGGGGCCAACGTCCTGACTTTC

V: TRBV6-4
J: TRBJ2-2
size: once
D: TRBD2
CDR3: CAGGGTSANTGELFF
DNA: TGTGCCGGGGGGGGGACCAGCGCGAACACCGGGGAGCTGTTTTTT

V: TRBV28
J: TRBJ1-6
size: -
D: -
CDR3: CASSPRFNSPLHF
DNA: TGTGCCAGTTCCCCCAGGTTTAATTCACCCCTCCACTTT

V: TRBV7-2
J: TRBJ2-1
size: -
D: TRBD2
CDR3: CASRWTRFDEQFF
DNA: TGTGCCAGCAGGTGGACTAGGTTCGATGAGCAGTTCTTC

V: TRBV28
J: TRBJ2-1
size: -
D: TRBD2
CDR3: CATWTSGGKQFF
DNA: TGTGCCACCTGGACTAGCGGGGGGAAGCAGTTCTTC

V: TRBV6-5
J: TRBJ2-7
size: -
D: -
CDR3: CASSYSYRAPYEQYF
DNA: TGTGCCAGCAGTTACTCCTACAGGGCTCCCTACGAGCAGTACTTC

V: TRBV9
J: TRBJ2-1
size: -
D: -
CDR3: CASAGEGGKQFF
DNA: TGTGCCAGTGCCGGGGAGGGGGGTAAGCAGTTCTTC

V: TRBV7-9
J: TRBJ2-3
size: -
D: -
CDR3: CASSRTGTDTQYF
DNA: TGTGCCAGCAGCCGCACAGGCACAGATACGCAGTATTTT

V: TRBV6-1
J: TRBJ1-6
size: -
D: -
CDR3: CASSENRNLRNSPLHF
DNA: TGTGCCAGCAGTGAAAACCGGAACCTGAGGAATTCACCCCTCCACTTT